What follows is one TCR beta chain and its context. Its antigen is not yet known. It has no much larger one-base neighbor in the sample; base qualities were not kept. This entry comes from a study of shared clonotypes between healthy human individuals (dated by TCRdb to 2020 to 2022). At the level of the whole study: Three men and a couple of women, aged 18 to 49 years, made up the cohort. Per donor, three plates each were used for CD4 naive and CD4 memory, two for CD8 naive, and one for CD8 memory. To estimate repertoire size and how much clonotype sharing occurs between individuals, the study deeply sequenced the blood TCR repertoires of about 5 healthy adults. Libraries were prepared and TCR repertoires were sequenced by different laboratories using diverse techniques, in order to increase sequencing depth and limit assay-specific biases. Each donor's leukapheresis produced roughly between roughly 0.94 and 9.5 billion PBMCs.

Study-wide conclusions, independent of this receptor: Pairwise subsampling indicated that sequencing depth was expected to affect the degree of clonotype sharing among donors. Even with the large sequencing depth, rarefaction of the sorted-subset datasets indicated that sequencing was incomplete. Sampling was limited to blood, and TCR repertoires in tissue likely differ from TCR repertoires in blood. Estimated clonotype richness was generally larger for naive than for memory subsets. Because the study included a small number of donors, the genetic and exposure-history diversity represented was limited. Compared with non-shared clonotypes, the clonotypes found in all four sorted-subset donors had higher generation probabilities. Across a handful of donors, around 5% of naive CD4, 3% to 3.5% of naive CD8, under 2.5% of memory CD4, and approximately 0.4% of memory CD8 clonotypes were shared.

The CDR3, cysteine through phenylalanine, is 14 amino acids long. Of all the DNA, just the CDR3 is kept, 42 bases in frame from base 1. The germline V gene specifies ENHRY as CDR1 and SYGVKD as CDR2. The V end loses 5 bases and the J end loses 2 bases, and a stretch of 12 bases separates them. Using the deep immunoSEQ assay, TCR CDR3 regions were amplified from genomic DNA by multiplex PCR. Genomic DNA extracted from each cell subset was distributed evenly over all wells of several immunoSEQ 96-well plates, and each plate served as one replicate. For sorted subsets, around 200 ng genomic DNA, equal to about 30,000 T cell genomes, was loaded into each replicate PCR. Purified libraries were quantified with a Qubit 3.0 fluorometer, sized on a Bioanalyzer 2100, and re-quantified with the KAPA Library Quantification kit. Each immunoSEQ 96-well plate was sequenced on its own single-read 150-cycle Illumina NextSeq 550 flow cell. As for how the authors treated the data: Because the immunoSEQ output included only junctional sequences and no quality scores, the filtering could not be the same as the filtering used for full-length reads. Sequences were annotated with PyIR, a Python wrapper for IgBLAST v1.9, using IMGT germline references to assign V/J genes and CDR3. Reads were filtered out if the reads had weak V/J assignments (E-value above 1e-6), no CDR3, stop codons, out-of-frame junctions, or ambiguous translated residues. V3J clonotypes were defined as sequences sharing the same inferred V gene, J gene, and CDR3 amino acid sequence. Percentage overlap between repertoires was calculated by dividing the number of shared unique clonotypes by the size of the smaller repertoire. Richness of each repertoire was evaluated using RTK rarefaction, the Chao1 estimator, and Recon v2.1 estimates of unobserved clonotypes. For all TCRbeta clonotypes obtained by the gDNA method from four donors, generation probabilities were computed with OLGA. In its TCRdb copy, this immuneACCESS table keeps in-frame sequences only and misses some clones. Where compared with another copy, unresolved V genes explain less than half of these, and the others have no known cause. V, J and clone size derive from that table, while D and trimming were established from the DNA sequence. The sample includes a few million clones, with 90% to 95% observed a single time. The ten largest clones represent approximately 1.6% of the sample.

CD8 naive samples were CD45RO-negative cells positively selected for CCR7, giving a CD45RA+CCR7+ population that excluded TemRA cells. Donors were healthy HIV-negative adults with no recently reported acute infections or vaccinations. Only Caucasian adults living in Nashville, Tennessee, USA were represented among the donors. After blood collection by leukapheresis, PBMCs were isolated using Ficoll-Histopaque density gradient centrifugation and then cryopreserved in the vapor phase of liquid nitrogen. Purity and quantity of every magnetically sorted T cell population were checked by analytical flow cytometry. Each sorted fraction had its genomic DNA isolated and then quantified by UV absorbance on a Nanodrop 2000c.

This clonotype was obtained from a young man in good health. Some clones in this sample may be carry-over from other donors' samples. The rearranged chain carries TRBV10-3 and TRBJ2-5; the D gene cannot be resolved beyond TRBD1 or TRBD2, each matching 5 bases. The sample taken for sequencing was naive CD8+ T cells from PBMCs. The cell subset or site label, read with the paper, signifies: CD45RA+CCR7+. Here is the DNA: TGTGCCATCAGTCCCCCGGGACGGCAAGAGACCCAGTACTTC. It is translated as CAISPPGRQETQYF.